This T cell receptor beta chain was captured in a study of early T cells in non-severe SARS-CoV-2 infection. Whole-study context: With bulk RNA from unsorted whole blood as input, sequencing yielded unpaired chains.

The sample holds many counts of this clonotype. What it binds is unknown. This CDR3 region has 16 residues. Germline V CDR1 and CDR2: SGHTA, FQGNSA. The V gene lost 1 base and the J gene lost 3 bases, with 13 bases spanning the gap. Unique molecular identifiers were affixed to single, distinct cDNA molecules. TCRdb fed the 5' RACE reads into MiXCR, producing one record per CDR3 protein. The sample has 25,000 to 30,000 distinct CDR3 sequences, 4.4% seen once. General study findings and limits: The study's VDJdb matching favored anti-spike CD8 responses and missed private and CD4 specificities.

Specimen: whole blood. This TCR derives from an adult who was a healthcare worker with PCR-confirmed SARS-CoV-2 infection or an uninfected control (not recorded which). This chain uses TRBV7-2 with TRBJ2-1; perhaps TRBD2 as D (7 bases). The CDR3 DNA sequence: TGTGCCAGCAGCTTAGGATCGGGGGGCGTCTACAATGAGCAGTTCTTC. Translated, it gives CASSLGSGGVYNEQFF.